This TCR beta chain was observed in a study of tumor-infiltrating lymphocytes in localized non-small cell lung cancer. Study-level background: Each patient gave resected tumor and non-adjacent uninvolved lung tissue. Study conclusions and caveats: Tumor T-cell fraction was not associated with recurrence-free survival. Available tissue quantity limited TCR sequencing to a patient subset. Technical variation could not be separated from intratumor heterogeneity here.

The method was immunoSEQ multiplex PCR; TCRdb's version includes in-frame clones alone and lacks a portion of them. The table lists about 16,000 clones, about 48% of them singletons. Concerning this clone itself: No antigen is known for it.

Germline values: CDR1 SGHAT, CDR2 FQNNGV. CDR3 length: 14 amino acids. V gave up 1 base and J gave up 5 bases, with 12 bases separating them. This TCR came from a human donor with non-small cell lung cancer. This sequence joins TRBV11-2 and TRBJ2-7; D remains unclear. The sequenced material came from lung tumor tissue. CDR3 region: CASSLAMAPNEQYF. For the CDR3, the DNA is TGTGCCAGCAGCTTAGCAATGGCCCCCAACGAGCAGTACTTC.